Listed below are T cell receptor beta chains from one sample, sequenced in a study of blood T cell repertoires in COVID-19. Assay used: immunoSEQ multiplex PCR; TCRdb lists only in-frame clones, some missing. This sample has hundreds of thousands of clones, with approximately 90% found just once. The sequenced material came from peripheral blood. These TCRs come from a man aged 18-30 years with active or convalescent COVID-19. The CDR3 runs from the conserved cysteine through the conserved F or W. D genes are given only for firm matches. Only part of the rows carry a size: once, few, many, or a class if the clone is expanded.

CDR3 DNA: TGCGCCAGCAGCCATGCACGACAGGCCGCAGAAGGTGGCTATGGCTACACCTTC; CDR3 protein: CASSHARQAAEGGYGYTF; D gene: -; V gene: TRBV4-1; CDR3 length: 18; clone size: few; J gene: TRBJ1-2
CDR3 DNA: TGTGCCAGCAGGCGGGGGCCCTACGAGCAGTACTTC; CDR3 protein: CASRRGPYEQYF; D gene: -; V gene: TRBV27; CDR3 length: 12; clone size: -; J gene: TRBJ2-7
CDR3 DNA: TGTGCCAGCAGCCCGCAAGGGGACAGGGTGGGGGGTGAAGCTTTCTTT; CDR3 protein: CASSPQGDRVGGEAFF; D gene: TRBD1; V gene: TRBV13; CDR3 length: 16; clone size: -; J gene: TRBJ1-1
CDR3 DNA: TGTGCCAGCAGTGACTCCGGCGGGGGAGATACGCAGTATTTT; CDR3 protein: CASSDSGGGDTQYF; D gene: TRBD2; V gene: TRBV6-4; CDR3 length: 14; clone size: -; J gene: TRBJ2-3
CDR3 DNA: TGTGCCAGCACCCAAGGGCAGGGGAGAGCGGCTAATGAAAAACTGTTTTTT; CDR3 protein: CASTQGQGRAANEKLFF; D gene: -; V gene: TRBV7-9; CDR3 length: 17; clone size: -; J gene: TRBJ1-4
CDR3 DNA: TGTGCCAGCAGTCGTACAGGGGCATCTCCCCTCATAAATGGCTACACCTTC; CDR3 protein: CASSRTGASPLINGYTF; D gene: TRBD1; V gene: TRBV7-9; CDR3 length: 17; clone size: -; J gene: TRBJ1-2
CDR3 DNA: TGTGCCAGCAGCTTGTTTACTAGCGGGGAAAAAAACATTCAGTACTTC; CDR3 protein: CASSLFTSGEKNIQYF; D gene: TRBD2; V gene: TRBV5-6; CDR3 length: 16; clone size: once; J gene: TRBJ2-4
CDR3 DNA: TGTGCCAGCAGCCCTACAGGGGGCTTCACAGATACGCAGTATTTT; CDR3 protein: CASSPTGGFTDTQYF; D gene: TRBD1; V gene: TRBV27; CDR3 length: 15; clone size: -; J gene: TRBJ2-3
CDR3 DNA: TGTGCCAGCAGTGGAGGGTTGTCCAAAAACATTCAGTACTTC; CDR3 protein: CASSGGLSKNIQYF; D gene: -; V gene: TRBV2; CDR3 length: 14; clone size: -; J gene: TRBJ2-4
CDR3 DNA: TGCGCCAGCAGCTTGGACTCTCGACTAGCGGGAGAGTGGGGGATCCATGAGCAGTTCTTC; CDR3 protein: CASSLDSRLAGEWGIHEQFF; D gene: TRBD2; V gene: TRBV5-1; CDR3 length: 20; clone size: -; J gene: TRBJ2-1
CDR3 DNA: TGTGCCAGCAGCCCAAGCGGGTCTGGAAACACCATATATTTT; CDR3 protein: CASSPSGSGNTIYF; D gene: -; V gene: TRBV7-9; CDR3 length: 14; clone size: -; J gene: TRBJ1-3
CDR3 DNA: TGTGCCAGCAAAAGACAGGGTAATGGCAATCAGCCCCAGCATTTT; CDR3 protein: CASKRQGNGNQPQHF; D gene: TRBD1; V gene: TRBV6-5; CDR3 length: 15; clone size: -; J gene: TRBJ1-5
CDR3 DNA: TGTGCCAGCAGCTCGGACTATCTTGGCGAGCAGTACTTC; CDR3 protein: CASSSDYLGEQYF; D gene: -; V gene: TRBV11-2; CDR3 length: 13; clone size: -; J gene: TRBJ2-7
CDR3 DNA: TGTGCCAGCAGTGTGCTCGCCGGGGGGGATGGGGAGACCCAGTACTTC; CDR3 protein: CASSVLAGGDGETQYF; D gene: TRBD2; V gene: TRBV6-1; CDR3 length: 16; clone size: -; J gene: TRBJ2-5
CDR3 DNA: TGTGCCAGCAGTTTTCCCACAGGGCCAAGCGGGCCCCAGCATTTT; CDR3 protein: CASSFPTGPSGPQHF; D gene: -; V gene: TRBV28; CDR3 length: 15; clone size: -; J gene: TRBJ1-5
CDR3 DNA: TGTGCCAGCAGCAACCACACTCCAGGCCTCTATAATGAAAAACTGTTTTTT; CDR3 protein: CASSNHTPGLYNEKLFF; D gene: -; V gene: TRBV21-1; CDR3 length: 17; clone size: -; J gene: TRBJ1-4
CDR3 DNA: TGTGCCAGCAGCTTAAGCGGTGTAGGTGAGCAGTTCTTC; CDR3 protein: CASSLSGVGEQFF; D gene: -; V gene: TRBV7-6; CDR3 length: 13; clone size: -; J gene: TRBJ2-1
CDR3 DNA: TGTGCCAGCAACAGGGACCCGAACACCGGGGAGCTGTTTTTT; CDR3 protein: CASNRDPNTGELFF; D gene: -; V gene: TRBV2; CDR3 length: 14; clone size: -; J gene: TRBJ2-2
CDR3 DNA: TGTGCCAGCAGTGAAGCGAGCGGGGGGGTCAATGAGCAGTTCTTC; CDR3 protein: CASSEASGGVNEQFF; D gene: TRBD2; V gene: TRBV6-1; CDR3 length: 15; clone size: many; J gene: TRBJ2-1
CDR3 DNA: TGTGCCAGCAGCTCTCACATCCTTCTTGGACAGGCCTCCGGGGAGCTGTTTTTT; CDR3 protein: CASSSHILLGQASGELFF; D gene: TRBD1; V gene: TRBV7-7; CDR3 length: 18; clone size: -; J gene: TRBJ2-2
CDR3 DNA: TGTGCCAGTACCGTTCAGGGGACCGGTGAGCAGTTCTTC; CDR3 protein: CASTVQGTGEQFF; D gene: -; V gene: TRBV19; CDR3 length: 13; clone size: -; J gene: TRBJ2-1
CDR3 DNA: TGTGCCAGCAGCGCTAGCGGGGGCTACGAGCAGTACTTC; CDR3 protein: CASSASGGYEQYF; D gene: TRBD2; V gene: TRBV7-9; CDR3 length: 13; clone size: few; J gene: TRBJ2-7
CDR3 DNA: TGCGCCAGCAGGAACCCGACAGGAAATGGGTCACCCCTCCACTTT; CDR3 protein: CASRNPTGNGSPLHF; D gene: -; V gene: TRBV4-1; CDR3 length: 15; clone size: -; J gene: TRBJ1-6
CDR3 DNA: TGTGCCAGTAGTGCCCCGACAGGGATAGGCTACACCTTC; CDR3 protein: CASSAPTGIGYTF; D gene: TRBD1; V gene: TRBV19; CDR3 length: 13; clone size: -; J gene: TRBJ1-2
CDR3 DNA: TGTGCCAGCAGTCTCAGCGGGGAGCTGTTTTTT; CDR3 protein: CASSLSGELFF; D gene: -; V gene: TRBV27; CDR3 length: 11; clone size: -; J gene: TRBJ2-2
CDR3 DNA: TGTGCCAGCCCGAGGGCAGACGATATCTCTGGGGCCAACGTCCTGACTTTC; CDR3 protein: CASPRADDISGANVLTF; D gene: -; V gene: TRBV7-9; CDR3 length: 17; clone size: -; J gene: TRBJ2-6
CDR3 DNA: TGTGCCACCAGTGATGGTGAGATCCCACAAGAGACCCAGTACTTC; CDR3 protein: CATSDGEIPQETQYF; D gene: -; V gene: TRBV24-1; CDR3 length: 15; clone size: -; J gene: TRBJ2-5
CDR3 DNA: TGTGCCAGCAGGAGGGGGACTAGCGGGGTAGAGACCCAGTACTTC; CDR3 protein: CASRRGTSGVETQYF; D gene: TRBD2; V gene: TRBV2; CDR3 length: 15; clone size: -; J gene: TRBJ2-5
CDR3 DNA: TGCGCCAGCAGCCAAGAGTACATCGGCACAGATACGCAGTATTTT; CDR3 protein: CASSQEYIGTDTQYF; D gene: -; V gene: TRBV4-3; CDR3 length: 15; clone size: -; J gene: TRBJ2-3
CDR3 DNA: TGCAGCGTTACTCAGGGAGGTTCATACAATGAGCAGTTCTTC; CDR3 protein: CSVTQGGSYNEQFF; D gene: -; V gene: TRBV29-1; CDR3 length: 14; clone size: -; J gene: TRBJ2-1
CDR3 DNA: TGTGCCAGCAGCCGGCAGGGGGCCACTGAAGCTTTCTTT; CDR3 protein: CASSRQGATEAFF; D gene: TRBD1; V gene: TRBV14; CDR3 length: 13; clone size: -; J gene: TRBJ1-1
CDR3 DNA: TGCGCCAGCAGCCCCCGACAGGGCTTAGGCTACGAGCAGTACTTC; CDR3 protein: CASSPRQGLGYEQYF; D gene: TRBD1; V gene: TRBV4-1; CDR3 length: 15; clone size: -; J gene: TRBJ2-7
CDR3 DNA: TGTGCCAGCAGCCTGTTAGCGGGAGGCACAGATACGCAGTATTTT; CDR3 protein: CASSLLAGGTDTQYF; D gene: TRBD2; V gene: TRBV11-3; CDR3 length: 15; clone size: -; J gene: TRBJ2-3
CDR3 DNA: TGTGCCAGCAGCTTATCCGCGGGAGGGCCTGACGAGCAGTACTTC; CDR3 protein: CASSLSAGGPDEQYF; D gene: TRBD2; V gene: TRBV11-2; CDR3 length: 15; clone size: -; J gene: TRBJ2-7
CDR3 DNA: TGTGCCAGTAGTACGACAGCGAGCTACGAGCAGTACTTC; CDR3 protein: CASSTTASYEQYF; D gene: -; V gene: TRBV19; CDR3 length: 13; clone size: -; J gene: TRBJ2-7
CDR3 DNA: TGTGCCACCATATCCGGACTAGCGGGATACGAGCAGTACTTC; CDR3 protein: CATISGLAGYEQYF; D gene: TRBD2; V gene: TRBV6-5; CDR3 length: 14; clone size: -; J gene: TRBJ2-7
CDR3 DNA: TGTGCCAGCAGTTCGAGATCAAATCAGCCCCAGCATTTT; CDR3 protein: CASSSRSNQPQHF; D gene: -; V gene: TRBV6-5; CDR3 length: 13; clone size: -; J gene: TRBJ1-5
CDR3 DNA: TGTGCCAGCAGGGAAGACAGGGTGAACACTGAAGCTTTCTTT; CDR3 protein: CASREDRVNTEAFF; D gene: TRBD1; V gene: TRBV28; CDR3 length: 14; clone size: -; J gene: TRBJ1-1
CDR3 DNA: TGTGCCAGTAGTACGGGACAGGGAGGAACTGAAGCTTTCTTT; CDR3 protein: CASSTGQGGTEAFF; D gene: TRBD1; V gene: TRBV19; CDR3 length: 14; clone size: -; J gene: TRBJ1-1
CDR3 DNA: TGTGCCAGCAGTTCTCGACTAGCGGGAGACGGTGAGCAGTTCTTC; CDR3 protein: CASSSRLAGDGEQFF; D gene: TRBD2; V gene: TRBV6-5; CDR3 length: 15; clone size: -; J gene: TRBJ2-1
CDR3 DNA: TGTGCCAGCAGTTTTGGGGGCAGCGATAATTCACCCCTCCACTTT; CDR3 protein: CASSFGGSDNSPLHF; D gene: -; V gene: TRBV28; CDR3 length: 15; clone size: -; J gene: TRBJ1-6
CDR3 DNA: TGTGCCAGCAGTGAAGACATTCGAACTGAAGCTTTCTTT; CDR3 protein: CASSEDIRTEAFF; D gene: -; V gene: TRBV6-1; CDR3 length: 13; clone size: -; J gene: TRBJ1-1
CDR3 DNA: TGTGCCAGCAGCTCTGTCCGGGGGACCCTCACCTACGAGCAGTACTTC; CDR3 protein: CASSSVRGTLTYEQYF; D gene: -; V gene: TRBV11-2; CDR3 length: 16; clone size: -; J gene: TRBJ2-7
CDR3 DNA: TGTGCCACCAGCAGAGATCGACAGTACACTGAAGCTTTCTTT; CDR3 protein: CATSRDRQYTEAFF; D gene: -; V gene: TRBV15; CDR3 length: 14; clone size: -; J gene: TRBJ1-1
CDR3 DNA: TGTGCCAGCAGCTTAGCCGCGGCCTACGAGCAGTACTTC; CDR3 protein: CASSLAAAYEQYF; D gene: -; V gene: TRBV7-8; CDR3 length: 13; clone size: -; J gene: TRBJ2-7
CDR3 DNA: TGTGCCAGCAGTTCTAGGATCAGGGGGACAGATACGCAGTATTTT; CDR3 protein: CASSSRIRGTDTQYF; D gene: TRBD1; V gene: TRBV13; CDR3 length: 15; clone size: -; J gene: TRBJ2-3
CDR3 DNA: TGTGCCAGCAGCTTGGCGACAGGGGGCGGGCCCCAGCATTTT; CDR3 protein: CASSLATGGGPQHF; D gene: TRBD1; V gene: TRBV5-6; CDR3 length: 14; clone size: -; J gene: TRBJ1-5
CDR3 DNA: TGCAGTGCTAGTGATCCTAGCGCCTTCTCCTACGAGCAGTACTTC; CDR3 protein: CSASDPSAFSYEQYF; D gene: -; V gene: TRBV20-1; CDR3 length: 15; clone size: -; J gene: TRBJ2-7
CDR3 DNA: TGTGCCAGCACCGGGAACCCCGCCTACTACGAGCAGTACTTC; CDR3 protein: CASTGNPAYYEQYF; D gene: -; V gene: TRBV6-6; CDR3 length: 14; clone size: -; J gene: TRBJ2-7